This TCR beta chain was sequenced during a study of T cell clonotyping in hematopoietic cell transplantation. Repertoires were generated with immunoSEQ multiplex PCR, while TCRdb's copy carries only in-frame clones and drops some. The data hold about 29,000 clones, with about 93% observed a single time. A note on this clone: What it binds is unknown.

Study conclusions and caveats: Graft donor and pretransplant recipient Inverse Simpson Index values predicted broader posttransplant TCR diversity. Recipient TCR diversity dropped after transplant; expanded clonotypes rose from day 30 to 180.

The receptor's source is a female patient in her fifties or sixties who had an allogeneic stem cell transplant from a related donor, so the T cells may come from the graft donor. Some clones in this sample may be carry-over from other donors' samples. The sample consisted of PBMCs, taken 100 days after allogeneic stem cell transplant.

The CDR3 region has the DNA TGTGCCAGCTGCTCCTCAGGGTACGGCTATGGCTACACCTTC. Its translation: CASCSSGYGYGYTF. This rearrangement joins TRBV25-1 to TRBJ1-2; D is perhaps TRBD1 (5 bases). CDR1 and CDR2 (germline): MGHDK, SYGVNS. This CDR3 contains 14 residues. Trimming shortened V by 8 bases and J by 4 bases, and 17 bases separated the two germline ends.